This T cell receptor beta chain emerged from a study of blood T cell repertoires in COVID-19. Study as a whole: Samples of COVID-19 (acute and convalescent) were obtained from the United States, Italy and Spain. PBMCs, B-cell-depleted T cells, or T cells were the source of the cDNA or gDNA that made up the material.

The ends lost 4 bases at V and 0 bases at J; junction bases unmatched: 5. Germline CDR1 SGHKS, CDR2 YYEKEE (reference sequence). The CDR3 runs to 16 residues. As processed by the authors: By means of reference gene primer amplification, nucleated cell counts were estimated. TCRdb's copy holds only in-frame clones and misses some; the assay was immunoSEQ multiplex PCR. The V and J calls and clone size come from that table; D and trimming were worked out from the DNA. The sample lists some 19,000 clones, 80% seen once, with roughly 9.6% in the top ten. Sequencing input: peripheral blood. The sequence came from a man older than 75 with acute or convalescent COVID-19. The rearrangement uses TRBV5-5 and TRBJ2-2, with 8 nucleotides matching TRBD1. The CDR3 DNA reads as TGTGCCAGCAGCGGGCCGGGACAGGCGAACACCGGGGAGCTGTTTTTT. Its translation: CASSGPGQANTGELFF.